This T cell receptor (beta chain) was found in a study of T-cell reconstitution after alpha-beta-depleted transplantation in children. Between the trimmed V and J ends, which lost 9 bases and 0 bases, there was a span of 14 bases. The CDR3 runs to 15 residues. Germline V gene sequence: CDR1 KGHDR, CDR2 SFDVKD. This sample's TCRbeta library carried unique molecular identifier barcodes. Using its own MiXCR run on the PCR reads, TCRdb lists one record per CDR3 protein. This table holds around 530,000 distinct CDR3 sequences, approximately 30% found once. Here the sequenced sample was PBMCs from the stem cell graft donor, taken from the stem cell graft. The V call is TRBV24-1, the J call TRBJ1-5; D not certain. The source of this sequence is a human donor who donated a stem cell graft to a child with aplastic anemia. CDR3 nucleotides: TGTGCCACCTCAAACGAGAGGGATAGCAATCAGCCCCAGCATTTT. Translating it yields CATSNERDSNQPQHF.